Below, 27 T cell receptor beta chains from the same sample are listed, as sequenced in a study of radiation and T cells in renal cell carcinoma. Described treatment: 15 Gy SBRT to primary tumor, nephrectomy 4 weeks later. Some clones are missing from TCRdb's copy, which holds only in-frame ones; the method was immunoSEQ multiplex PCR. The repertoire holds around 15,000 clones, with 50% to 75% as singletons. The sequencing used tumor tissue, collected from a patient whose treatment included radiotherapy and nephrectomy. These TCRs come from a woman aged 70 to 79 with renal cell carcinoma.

The CDR3 here is CASKEGHTEAFF. The CDR3, as DNA: TGCGCCAGCAAGGAGGGGCACACTGAAGCTTTCTTT. The chain has TRBV5-1 and TRBJ1-1; a possible D gene is TRBD1 (5 bases). The CDR3 is 12 residues long. V lost 6 bases, J lost 3 bases, and 9 bases lay in between. Germline V gene lookup returns CDR1 SGHRS and CDR2 YFSETQ.

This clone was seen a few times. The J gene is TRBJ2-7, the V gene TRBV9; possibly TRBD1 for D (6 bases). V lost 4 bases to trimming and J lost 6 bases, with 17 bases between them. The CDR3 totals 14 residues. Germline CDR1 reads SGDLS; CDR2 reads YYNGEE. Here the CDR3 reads CASSPDGTLGEQYF. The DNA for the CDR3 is TGTGCCAGCAGCCCAGACGGGACACTTGGCGAGCAGTACTTC.

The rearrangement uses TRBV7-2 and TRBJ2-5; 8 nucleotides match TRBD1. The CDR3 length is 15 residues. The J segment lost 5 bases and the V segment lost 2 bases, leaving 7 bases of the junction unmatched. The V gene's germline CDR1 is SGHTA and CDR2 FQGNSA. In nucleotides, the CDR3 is TGTGCCAGCAGCTTACAGGACAGGGCGGTGGAGACCCAGTACTTC. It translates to CASSLQDRAVETQYF.

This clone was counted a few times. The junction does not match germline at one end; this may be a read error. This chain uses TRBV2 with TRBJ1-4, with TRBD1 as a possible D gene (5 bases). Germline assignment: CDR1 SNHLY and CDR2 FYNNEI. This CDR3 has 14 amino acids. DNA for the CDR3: TGTGCCAGCCGTGACCCCGGGACGGATGAAAAACTGTTTTTT. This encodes CASRDPGTDEKLFF.

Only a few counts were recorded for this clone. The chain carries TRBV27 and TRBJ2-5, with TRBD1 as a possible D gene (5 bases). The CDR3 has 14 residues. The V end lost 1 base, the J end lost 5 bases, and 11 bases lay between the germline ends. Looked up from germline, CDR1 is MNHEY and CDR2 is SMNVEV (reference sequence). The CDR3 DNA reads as TGTGCCAGCAGTTTATACGCAGGGCTGGAGACCCAGTACTTC. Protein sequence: CASSLYAGLETQYF.

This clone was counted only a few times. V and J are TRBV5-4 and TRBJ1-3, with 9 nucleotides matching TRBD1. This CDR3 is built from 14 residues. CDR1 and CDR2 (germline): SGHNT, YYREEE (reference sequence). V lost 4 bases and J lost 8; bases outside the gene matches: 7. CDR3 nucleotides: TGTGCCAGCAGCCCTACAGGGGGCGAGGACACCATATATTTT. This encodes CASSPTGGEDTIYF. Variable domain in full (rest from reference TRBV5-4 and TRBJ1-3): ETGVTQSPTHLIKTRGQQVTLRCSSQSGHNTVSWYQQALGQGPQFIFQYYREEENGRGNFPPRFSGLQFPNYSSELNVNALELDDSALYLCASSPTGGEDTIYFGEGSWLTVV.

The CDR3 region is CASSPSGTREKLFF. CDR3 nucleotides: TGTGCCAGCAGCCCGTCCGGGACACGTGAAAAACTGTTTTTT. The V and J genes are TRBV7-9 and TRBJ1-4, with TRBD1 as a possible D gene (6 bases). There are 14 residues in the CDR3. The germline CDR1 and CDR2 sequences are SEHNR and FQNEAQ (reference sequence). V was shortened by 5 bases and J by 7 bases, with 14 bases between the two germline ends.

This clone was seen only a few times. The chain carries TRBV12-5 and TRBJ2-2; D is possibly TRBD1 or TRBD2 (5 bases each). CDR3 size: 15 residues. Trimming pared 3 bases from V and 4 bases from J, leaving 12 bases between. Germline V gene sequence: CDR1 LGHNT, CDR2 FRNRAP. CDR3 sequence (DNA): TGTGCTAGTGGTTTCGAGGGACCCCGCACCGGGGAGCTGTTTTTT. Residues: CASGFEGPRTGELFF.

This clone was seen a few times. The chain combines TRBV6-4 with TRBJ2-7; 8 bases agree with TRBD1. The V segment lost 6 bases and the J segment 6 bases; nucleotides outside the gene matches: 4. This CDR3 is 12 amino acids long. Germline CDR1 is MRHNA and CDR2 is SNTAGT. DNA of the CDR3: TGTGCCAGCAGGAACGACAGGGGCGAGCAGTACTTC. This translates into CASRNDRGEQYF.

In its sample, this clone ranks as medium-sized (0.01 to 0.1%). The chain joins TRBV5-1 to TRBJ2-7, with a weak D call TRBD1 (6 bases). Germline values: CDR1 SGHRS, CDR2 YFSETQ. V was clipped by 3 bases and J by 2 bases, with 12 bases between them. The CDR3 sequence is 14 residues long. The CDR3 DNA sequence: TGCGCCAGCAGCTGGGTTGGACAGACCTACGAGCAGTACTTC. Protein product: CASSWVGQTYEQYF.

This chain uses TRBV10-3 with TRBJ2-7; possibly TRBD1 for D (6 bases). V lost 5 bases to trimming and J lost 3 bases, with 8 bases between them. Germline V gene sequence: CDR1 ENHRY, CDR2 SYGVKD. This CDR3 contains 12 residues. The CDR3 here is CAISLQGYEQYF. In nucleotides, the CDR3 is TGTGCCATCAGTCTACAGGGCTACGAGCAGTACTTC.

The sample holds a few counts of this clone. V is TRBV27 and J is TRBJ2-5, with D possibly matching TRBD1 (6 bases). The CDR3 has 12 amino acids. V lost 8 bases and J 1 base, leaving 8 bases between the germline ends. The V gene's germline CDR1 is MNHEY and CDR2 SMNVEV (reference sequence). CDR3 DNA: TGTGCCAGCTGGACAGCCCAAGAGACCCAGTACTTC. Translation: CASWTAQETQYF.

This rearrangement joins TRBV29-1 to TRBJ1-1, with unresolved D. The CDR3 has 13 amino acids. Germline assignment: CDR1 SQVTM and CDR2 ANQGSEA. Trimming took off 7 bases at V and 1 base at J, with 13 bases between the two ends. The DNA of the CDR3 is TGCAGCGCCTACAGCCCCGAGAACACTGAAGCTTTCTTT. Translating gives CSAYSPENTEAFF. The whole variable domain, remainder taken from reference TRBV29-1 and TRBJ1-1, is SAVISQKPSRDICQRGTSLTIQCQVDSQVTMMFWYRQQPGQSLTLIATANQGSEATYESGFVIDKFPISRPNLTFSTLTVSNMSPEDSSIYLCSAYSPENTEAFFGQGTRLTVV.

The CDR3 loop is CASSLTSGTYEQYF. The CDR3, as DNA: TGCGCCAGCAGCTTGACTAGCGGAACCTACGAGCAGTACTTC. The chain joins TRBV5-1 to TRBJ2-7, with 8 bases that match TRBD2. CDR1 is SGHRS and CDR2 is YFSETQ in the germline V gene. Trimming removed 1 base from V and 2 bases from J; junction bases left unmatched: 2. The CDR3 extends over 14 amino acids.

The CDR3 region is CASGKGVGTDTQYF. DNA for the CDR3: TGCGCCAGCGGTAAGGGAGTTGGCACAGATACGCAGTATTTT. The rearrangement joins TRBV4-1 to TRBJ2-3; possibly TRBD2 for D (5 bases). The V gene lost 8 bases and the J gene lost 1 base, with 13 bases spanning the gap. This CDR3 is built from 14 residues. From germline, CDR1 is MGHRA and CDR2 YSYEKL.

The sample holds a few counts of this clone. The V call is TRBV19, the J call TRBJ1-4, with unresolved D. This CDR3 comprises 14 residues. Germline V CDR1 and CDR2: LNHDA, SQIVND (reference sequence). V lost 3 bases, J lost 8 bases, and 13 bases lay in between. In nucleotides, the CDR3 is TGTGCCAGTAGTATGCTTCAAGGACGCGAAAAACTGTTTTTT. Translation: CASSMLQGREKLFF.

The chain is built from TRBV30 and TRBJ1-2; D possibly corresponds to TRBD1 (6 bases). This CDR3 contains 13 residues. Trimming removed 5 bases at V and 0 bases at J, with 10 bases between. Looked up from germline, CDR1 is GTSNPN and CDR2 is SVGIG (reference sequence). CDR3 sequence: CAWGGQTNYGYTF. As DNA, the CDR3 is TGTGCCTGGGGGGGACAAACTAACTATGGCTACACCTTC. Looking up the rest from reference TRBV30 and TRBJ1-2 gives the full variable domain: SQTIHQWPATLVQPVGSPLSLECTVEGTSNPNLYWYRQAAGRGLQLLFYSVGIGQISSEVPQNLSASRPQDRQFILSSKKLLLSDSGFYLCAWGGQTNYGYTFGSGTRLTVV.

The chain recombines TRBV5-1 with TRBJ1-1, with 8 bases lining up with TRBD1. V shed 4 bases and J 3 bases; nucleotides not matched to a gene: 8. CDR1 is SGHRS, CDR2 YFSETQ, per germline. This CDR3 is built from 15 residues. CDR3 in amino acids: CASSATGEGDTEAFF. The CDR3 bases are TGCGCCAGCAGCGCGACAGGGGAAGGGGACACTGAAGCTTTCTTT.

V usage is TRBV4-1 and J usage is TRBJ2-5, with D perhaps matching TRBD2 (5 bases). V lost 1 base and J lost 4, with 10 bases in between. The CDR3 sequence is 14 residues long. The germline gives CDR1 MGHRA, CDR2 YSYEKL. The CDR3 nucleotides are TGCGCCAGCAGCCAAGCCCGAGGGTTAGAGACCCAGTACTTC. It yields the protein CASSQARGLETQYF.

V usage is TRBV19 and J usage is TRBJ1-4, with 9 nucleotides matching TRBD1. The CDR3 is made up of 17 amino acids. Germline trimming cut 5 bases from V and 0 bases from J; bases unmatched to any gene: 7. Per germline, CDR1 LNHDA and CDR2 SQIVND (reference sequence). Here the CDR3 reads CASSSRTGEATNEKLFF. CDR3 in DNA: TGTGCCAGTAGTTCGAGGACAGGGGAGGCAACTAATGAAAAACTGTTTTTT.

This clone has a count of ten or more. In DNA form, the CDR3 reads TGTGCCACCAGCAGAGACCTCCGACTAGCGGGATGGGAGAATGAGCAGTTCTTC. Its translation: CATSRDLRLAGWENEQFF. The rearrangement uses TRBV15 and TRBJ2-1, with 11 bases fitting TRBD2. Germline trimming cut 0 bases from V and 7 bases from J; bases unmatched to any gene: 11. From germline, CDR1 is LNHNV and CDR2 YYDKDF (reference sequence). CDR3 size: 18 residues.

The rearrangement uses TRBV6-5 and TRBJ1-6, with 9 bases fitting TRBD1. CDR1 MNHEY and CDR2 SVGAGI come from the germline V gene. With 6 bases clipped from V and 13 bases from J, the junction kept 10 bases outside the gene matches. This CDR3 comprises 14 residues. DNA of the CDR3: TGTGCCAGCAGCCCCGGACAGGGGAGTTGGCCCCTCCACTTT. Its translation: CASSPGQGSWPLHF.

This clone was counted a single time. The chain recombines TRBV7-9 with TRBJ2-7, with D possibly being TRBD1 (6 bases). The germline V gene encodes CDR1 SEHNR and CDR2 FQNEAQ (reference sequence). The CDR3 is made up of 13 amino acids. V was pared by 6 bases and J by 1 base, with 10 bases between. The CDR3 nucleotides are TGTGCCAGCAGTGAAACAGGGTCCTACGAGCAGTACTTC. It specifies CASSETGSYEQYF.

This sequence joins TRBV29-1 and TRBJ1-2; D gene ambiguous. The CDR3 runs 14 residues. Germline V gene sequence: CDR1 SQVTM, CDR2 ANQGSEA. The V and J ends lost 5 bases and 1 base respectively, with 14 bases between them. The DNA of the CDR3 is TGCAGCGTTATCTCCTTCGGGGTTAACTATGGCTACACCTTC. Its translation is CSVISFGVNYGYTF.

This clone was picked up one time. The CDR3 DNA follows: TGTGCCATCAGTGACCTGGACAGGGGGTCTCAAGAGACCCAGTACTTC. Translation gives CAISDLDRGSQETQYF. The chain has TRBV10-3 and TRBJ2-5; 10 bases line up with TRBD1. Per germline, CDR1 ENHRY and CDR2 SYGVKD. V lost 3 bases to trimming and J lost 2 bases; unmatched junction nucleotides: 6. This CDR3 is built from 16 residues.

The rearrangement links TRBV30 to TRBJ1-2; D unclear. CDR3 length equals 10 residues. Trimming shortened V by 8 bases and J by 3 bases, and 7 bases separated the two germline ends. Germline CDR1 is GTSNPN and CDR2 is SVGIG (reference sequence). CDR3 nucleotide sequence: TGTGCCAACGGGGACTATGGCTACACCTTC. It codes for CANGDYGYTF.

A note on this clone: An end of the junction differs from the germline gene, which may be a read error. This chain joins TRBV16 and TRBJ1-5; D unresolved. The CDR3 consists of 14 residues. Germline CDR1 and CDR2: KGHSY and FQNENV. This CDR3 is CASSQSPGNQPQHF. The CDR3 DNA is TGTGCCAGCAGTCAATCTCCAGGCAATCAGCCCCAGCATTTT.